This T cell receptor (beta chain) stems from a study of spatial heterogeneity in lung cancer. Study-level points and caveats: Tumoral mutation counts were tracked by counts of expanded intratumoral alpha and beta TCRs.

With 5 bases removed from V and 2 bases from J, the gap between germline ends came to 12 bases. The CDR3 runs to 14 residues. TCRdb re-called the 5' RACE reads through MiXCR, storing one row per CDR3 protein. Counted here are some 5,900 distinct CDR3 sequences, roughly 7.8% occurring once; the ten biggest clones make up 25% to 30%. Time point of the sample: sample taken at primary tumor resection. Donation came from 70 or so patients with untreated early-stage non-small cell lung cancer. The input material, whole RNA from tumor, nontumor lung or frozen PBMC, was sequenced unsorted. By share, this clonotype ranks as medium-sized. Its antigen is currently unknown. This beta chain is an off-target read within a library intended for alpha chains, so its frequency means little.

Sequencing used lung tumor tissue, obtained at surgery. This clonotype originated in a female donor with early-stage non-small cell lung cancer. V usage is TRBV12-3 or TRBV12-4 and J usage is TRBJ2-5; a weak D match, TRBD1 (6 bases). The CDR3 DNA is TGTGCCAGCAGTCCCTGGCAGGGGCAAGAGACCCAGTACTTC. Translated, it gives CASSPWQGQETQYF.